Each of the 27 T cell receptor beta chains below was sequenced from the same sample in a study of cytomegalovirus exposure and HLA in healthy donors. The primer mix had 60 Vbeta and 13 Jbeta primers. The protocol was immunoSEQ multiplex PCR, while the TCRdb copy is restricted to in-frame clones and leaves out a portion. This repertoire shows roughly 200,000 clones, around four fifths found once; its top ten account for 1.7%. The sequencing sample was made of PBMCs. All receptors derive from a man aged 50-60 years in good health and CMV-seronegative.

The genes are TRBV19 and TRBJ1-3; TRBD1 might be the D (6 bases). CDR3 size: 14 residues. Germline assignment: CDR1 LNHDA and CDR2 SQIVND (reference sequence). Trimming pared 7 bases from V and 0 bases from J, leaving 10 bases between. CDR3 nucleotides: TGTGCCAGTACTCGACAGGTCTCTGGAAACACCATATATTTT. This gives the protein CASTRQVSGNTIYF.

In its sample, this clone was seen once. The chain carries TRBV19 and TRBJ1-5; D is possibly TRBD1 (5 bases). CDR3 size: 14 residues. In germline, CDR1 is LNHDA, CDR2 SQIVND (reference sequence). Deletions cut 3 bases from V and 2 bases from J, with 8 bases between. In DNA, the CDR3 is TGTGCCAGTAGTATTGAACAGGGCAATCAGCCCCAGCATTTT. Translated: CASSIEQGNQPQHF.

The chain joins TRBV30 to TRBJ2-2; a possible D gene is TRBD1 (6 bases). Germline V gives CDR1 GTSNPN, CDR2 SVGIG (reference sequence). The V gene lost 0 bases and the J gene lost 0 bases, with 8 bases spanning the gap. This CDR3 is 15 amino acids long. The CDR3, as DNA: TGTGCCTGGAGTGTAGGGACAACGAACACCGGGGAGCTGTTTTTT. Its protein is CAWSVGTTNTGELFF.

The rearrangement joins TRBV27 to TRBJ2-3, with D unclear. The CDR3 contains 14 residues. Germline V gene lookup returns CDR1 MNHEY and CDR2 SMNVEV (reference sequence). V lost 5 bases and J lost 1, with 10 bases in between. CDR3 sequence reads: CASSPLEGTDTQYF. Here the CDR3 DNA reads TGTGCCAGCAGTCCTTTAGAAGGCACAGATACGCAGTATTTT.

The CDR3 nucleotides read TGCAGCGTCCTAAGGAGGGGCGCGGATGGCTACACCTTC. It specifies CSVLRRGADGYTF. This chain uses TRBV29-1 with TRBJ1-2; possible D gene TRBD1, 5 bases. The CDR3 sequence is 13 residues long. Trimming removed 6 bases at V and 6 bases at J, with 17 bases between. Germline CDR1 reads SQVTM; CDR2 reads ANQGSEA.

The rearrangement links TRBV19 to TRBJ2-7, with D tentatively TRBD2 (6 bases). V was pared by 2 bases and J by 7 bases, with 12 bases between. Per germline, CDR1 LNHDA and CDR2 SQIVND (reference sequence). The CDR3 covers 13 residues. The CDR3: CASSIRDWGEQYF. The CDR3 DNA reads TGTGCCAGTAGTATAAGGGACTGGGGGGAGCAGTACTTC.

This rearrangement joins TRBV7-9 to TRBJ2-5; TRBD2 matches at 11 bases. Germline V lookup: CDR1 SEHNR, CDR2 FQNEAQ (reference sequence). The CDR3 covers 14 residues. The trim removed 6 bases at V and 3 bases at J, leaving 3 bases unmatched. DNA for the CDR3: TGTGCCAGCAGGACGACTAGCGGGAAAGAGACCCAGTACTTC. As protein: CASRTTSGKETQYF.

In its sample, this clone was seen a few times. V usage is TRBV30 and J usage is TRBJ2-2; D is possibly TRBD1 (6 bases). Trimming took off 6 bases at V and 5 bases at J, with 10 bases between the two ends. The CDR3 contains 12 residues. The germline CDR1 and CDR2 sequences are GTSNPN and SVGIG (reference sequence). The CDR3 is CACLRGTGELFF. CDR3 bases: TGTGCCTGTCTCAGGGGAACCGGGGAGCTGTTTTTT.

This sequence joins TRBV5-6 and TRBJ2-7, with a tentative D call TRBD2 (6 bases). This CDR3 contains 14 residues. Germline CDR1 is SGHDT and CDR2 is YYEEEE. Deletions cut 3 bases from V and 4 bases from J, with 14 bases between. The CDR3 DNA follows: TGTGCCAGCAGCTCCCTTGGAGGGCGGTACGAGCAGTACTTC. Amino acids: CASSSLGGRYEQYF.

This clone has a single count. The chain has TRBV29-1 and TRBJ1-2; no definite D call. Trimming took 6 bases from V and 6 from J, leaving 17 bases between them. The CDR3 spans 13 residues. CDR1 and CDR2 from the germline V gene are SQVTM and ANQGSEA. The CDR3 sequence: CSVVKSEVNGYTF. The DNA of the CDR3 is TGCAGCGTCGTGAAAAGCGAGGTCAATGGCTACACCTTC.

The J gene is TRBJ1-4, the V gene TRBV27; 7 bases map to TRBD1. Germline V gene lookup returns CDR1 MNHEY and CDR2 SMNVEV (reference sequence). This CDR3 has 17 residues. The J segment lost 2 bases and the V segment lost 5 bases, leaving 11 bases of the junction unmatched. CDR3 amino acids: CASSPQMTGRTNEKLFF. In DNA form, the CDR3 reads TGTGCCAGCAGTCCGCAAATGACAGGGAGGACTAATGAAAAACTGTTTTTT.

V and J are TRBV5-1 and TRBJ2-2, with 12 bases aligning to TRBD2. V gave up 3 bases and J gave up 1 base; unmatched junction bases: 1. CDR1 is SGHRS, CDR2 YFSETQ, per germline. CDR3 length: 16 amino acids. CDR3 coding DNA: TGCGCCAGCAGCTGGGGACTAGCGGGGAACACCGGGGAGCTGTTTTTT. Translating gives CASSWGLAGNTGELFF.

The chain is built from TRBV27 and TRBJ2-7, with TRBD1 identical over 7 bases. After removal of 4 bases from V and 0 bases from J, the junction contained 6 bases not matched to a gene. The CDR3 contains 15 residues. Germline V gives CDR1 MNHEY, CDR2 SMNVEV (reference sequence). CDR3 amino acids: CASSSWAGGSYEQYF. The CDR3 nucleotides are TGTGCCAGCAGTTCCTGGGCAGGGGGCTCCTACGAGCAGTACTTC.

The chain recombines TRBV6-1 with TRBJ2-5, with 15 bases identical to TRBD2. V trimming: 0 bases; J trimming: 4 bases; junction bases outside the gene matches: 0. Per germline, CDR1 MNHNS and CDR2 SASEGT. The CDR3 is 16 amino acids. The CDR3 DNA reads TGTGCCAGCAGTGAAGCGGGACTAGCGGGAGGAGAGACCCAGTACTTC. Its translation: CASSEAGLAGGETQYF.

V gene TRBV28 combines with J gene TRBJ2-7, with D maybe TRBD1 (5 bases). Trimming took 5 bases from V and 5 from J, leaving 16 bases between them. The germline gives CDR1 MDHEN, CDR2 SYDVKM. The CDR3 spans 14 residues. DNA for the CDR3: TGTGCCAGCAGTACTCAGGGAAGGGTTAACGAGCAGTACTTC. It yields the protein CASSTQGRVNEQYF. The full variable domain, completed using reference TRBV28 and TRBJ2-7, is DVKVTQSSRYLVKRTGEKVFLECVQDMDHENMFWYRQDPGLGLRLIYFSYDVKMKEKGDIPEGYSVSREKKERFSLILESASTNQTSMYLCASSTQGRVNEQYFGPGTRLTVT.

The chain employs TRBV19 and TRBJ1-1; TRBD1 might be the D (5 bases). Germline CDR1 and CDR2: LNHDA and SQIVND (reference sequence). The CDR3 covers 14 residues. V was shortened by 10 bases and J by 6 bases, with 21 bases between the two germline ends. CDR3 residues: CAIRERGSGSEAFF. The CDR3 nucleotides read TGTGCCATCAGGGAACGGGGGAGCGGTTCTGAAGCTTTCTTT.

This chain links TRBV7-3 with TRBJ2-3; D not certain. V lost 1 base and J lost 5, with 4 bases in between. This CDR3 has 12 residues. Germline loops: CDR1 SGHTA, CDR2 FQGTGA. CDR3 sequence: CASSLNGDTQYF. CDR3 in DNA: TGTGCCAGCAGCTTAAACGGAGATACGCAGTATTTT.

J is TRBJ2-1 and V is TRBV7-3; TRBD2 matches at 11 bases. Germline V gives CDR1 SGHTA, CDR2 FQGTGA. With V trimmed by 5 bases and J by 3 bases, 3 bases remained unmatched. The CDR3 has 15 residues. Here the CDR3 DNA reads TGTGCCAGCAGCGTACTAGCGGGAGTCTACAATGAGCAGTTCTTC. It yields the protein CASSVLAGVYNEQFF.

In nucleotides, the CDR3 is TGTGCCAGCAGCCAGGACTCTGGGGCCAACGTCCTGACTTTC. As protein: CASSQDSGANVLTF. The chain joins TRBV6-5 to TRBJ2-6; D is undetermined. V gave up 6 bases and J gave up 0 bases, with 6 bases separating them. Germline lookup yields CDR1 MNHEY and CDR2 SVGAGI. The CDR3 consists of 14 residues.

This chain links TRBV28 with TRBJ2-1, with 12 bases identical to TRBD2. Germline CDR1 and CDR2: MDHEN and SYDVKM. CDR3 length: 15 residues. The V segment lost 2 bases and the J segment 6 bases; nucleotides outside the gene matches: 2. Written as DNA, the CDR3 is TGTGCCAGCAGTTTAGGGGGACTAGCGGGCAATGAGCAGTTCTTC. It specifies CASSLGGLAGNEQFF.

The CDR3 sequence: CASSPNRDRQEKLFF. CDR3 coding DNA: TGTGCCAGCAGCCCGAATAGGGACAGGCAAGAAAAACTGTTTTTT. This chain connects TRBV11-2 to TRBJ1-4; 8 positions agree with TRBD1. From germline, CDR1 is SGHAT and CDR2 FQNNGV. This CDR3 contains 15 residues. The junction had 10 bases not matched to a gene; V was cut back by 5 bases and J by 8 bases.

The J gene is TRBJ1-1, the V gene TRBV4-1; 8 nucleotides align to TRBD1. V lost 0 bases, J lost 12 bases, and 15 bases stayed unmatched. Germline assignment: CDR1 MGHRA and CDR2 YSYEKL. The CDR3 contains 16 residues. The DNA of the CDR3 is TGCGCCAGCAGCCAAGAGTTCGGGACAGGCCGAGGTGGGCCTTTCTTT. It is translated as CASSQEFGTGRGGPFF.

This clone has a handful of counts. The chain couples TRBV5-6 to TRBJ2-5; D possibly corresponds to TRBD1 (5 bases). The J call may be wrong; the DNA end is better matched by TRBJ2-7. Germline loops: CDR1 SGHDT, CDR2 YYEEEE. This CDR3 comprises 14 residues. CDR3 protein: CASSPRQRPYEQYF. CDR3 in DNA: TGTGCCAGCAGCCCCCGACAGCGTCCCTACGAGCAGTACTTC.

The chain links TRBV11-2 to TRBJ2-7; TRBD2 agrees at 10 bases. The CDR3 length is 14 residues. With 5 bases clipped from V and 1 base from J, the junction kept 2 bases outside the gene matches. Germline CDR1 reads SGHAT; CDR2 reads FQNNGV. The CDR3 here is CASSHSGGSYEQYF. The CDR3 DNA reads as TGTGCCAGCAGCCATAGCGGGGGGTCCTACGAGCAGTACTTC.

The chain joins TRBV29-1 to TRBJ2-3; 12 bases map to TRBD2. J lost 14 bases, V lost 5 bases, and 5 bases had no gene match. Per germline, CDR1 SQVTM and CDR2 ANQGSEA. The CDR3 has 11 residues. CDR3 coding DNA: TGCAGCGTTCAGACTAGCGGGAGTACGTATTTT. Its protein is CSVQTSGSTYF.

The chain is built from TRBV27 and TRBJ1-1; possibly TRBD1 for D (5 bases). V lost 6 bases to trimming and J lost 10 bases, with 18 bases between them. Germline V gene lookup returns CDR1 MNHEY and CDR2 SMNVEV (reference sequence). The CDR3 runs to 13 residues. CDR3 loop: CASRDSGSRAAFF. CDR3 coding DNA: TGTGCCAGCAGAGACTCAGGGTCCCGGGCAGCTTTCTTT.

A few counts support this clone. The gene calls are TRBV6-1 and TRBJ1-4, with 8 bases matching TRBD1. The CDR3 extends over 15 amino acids. Trimming removed 6 bases from V and 7 bases from J; junction bases left unmatched: 10. In germline, CDR1 is MNHNS, CDR2 SASEGT. CDR3 DNA sequence: TGTGCCAGCAGATCATCCGGGACAGGAGGTGAAAAACTGTTTTTT. This sequence encodes CASRSSGTGGEKLFF.